Listed below are T cell receptor beta chains from one sample, sequenced in a study of shared clonotypes between healthy human individuals. The assay was immunoSEQ multiplex PCR, and TCRdb's table has in-frame clones only and misses some. The top ten hold roughly 0.36% of the sample, which has 2,500,000 or so clones, over 85% seen once. The sample comprised naive CD4+ T cells from PBMCs. The receptors here all came from a man between 18 and 29 years old in good health. Some clones in this sample may be carry-over from other donors' samples. Each CDR3 is given with its conserved first and last residue. The D gene is left open where the match is weak. Some rows mark clone size as missing; the rest say once, few, many or name a class of expanded clone.

TRBD2	TRBV5-1	.	TRBJ2-7	CASSPLTSGYEQYF	TGCGCCAGCAGCCCTTTGACTAGCGGCTACGAGCAGTACTTC
.	TRBV5-1	.	TRBJ2-3	CASSLLGGISTDTQYF	TGCGCCAGCAGCTTACTAGGAGGGATTAGCACAGATACGCAGTATTTT
.	TRBV6-5	.	TRBJ2-5	CASSYGHYSGTQYF	TGTGCCAGCAGTTACGGTCACTACTCGGGGACCCAGTACTTC
TRBD2	TRBV30	.	TRBJ2-1	CAWSTLAEQFF	TGTGCCTGGAGCACACTAGCGGAGCAGTTCTTC
.	TRBV28	.	TRBJ2-6	CASTGAGANVLTF	TGTGCCAGCACGGGAGCCGGGGCCAACGTCCTGACTTTC
.	TRBV10-3	.	TRBJ2-6	CAISESPPGSGANVLTF	TGTGCCATCAGTGAGTCGCCCCCAGGGTCTGGGGCCAACGTCCTGACTTTC
.	TRBV2	few	TRBJ2-6	CASSRGSGANVLTF	TGTGCCAGCAGCCGGGGCTCTGGGGCCAACGTCCTGACTTTC
.	TRBV6-6	.	TRBJ1-1	CASRPGLYTEAFF	TGTGCCAGCAGACCGGGACTTTACACTGAAGCTTTCTTT
.	TRBV11-3	.	TRBJ2-3	CASSPRDVVTQYF	TGTGCCAGCAGCCCCCGGGACGTTGTTACGCAGTATTTT
TRBD2	TRBV9	.	TRBJ2-2	CASSVGAGLANAGELFF	TGTGCCAGCAGCGTAGGAGCGGGACTAGCTAATGCCGGGGAGCTGTTTTTT
.	TRBV4-3	once	TRBJ1-1	CASSQGPRTTEAFF	TGCGCCAGCAGCCAAGGGCCCCGGACTACTGAAGCTTTCTTT
.	TRBV7-2	.	TRBJ1-5	CASSPVGGSNQPQHF	TGTGCCAGCAGCCCCGTGGGGGGTAGCAATCAGCCCCAGCATTTT
.	TRBV2	.	TRBJ2-3	CATRGGSTDTQYF	TGTGCCACCCGCGGCGGGAGCACAGATACGCAGTATTTT
TRBD1	TRBV7-3	.	TRBJ2-7	CASSRTGDVSDEQYF	TGTGCCAGCAGTAGGACAGGGGATGTGAGCGACGAGCAGTACTTC
TRBD1	TRBV5-6	.	TRBJ1-1	CASSPQGGPGTEAFF	TGTGCCAGCAGCCCCCAGGGGGGCCCGGGGACTGAAGCTTTCTTT
TRBD1	TRBV6-5	.	TRBJ1-1	CASSDRGATEAFF	TGTGCCAGCAGTGACAGGGGCGCCACTGAAGCTTTCTTT
.	TRBV4-3	.	TRBJ1-1	CASSLSGAAVNTEAFF	TGCGCCAGCAGCCTCTCAGGGGCAGCCGTGAACACTGAAGCTTTCTTT
.	TRBV25-1	.	TRBJ1-1	CASSDWTEAFF	TGTGCCAGCAGTGACTGGACAGAAGCTTTCTTT
.	TRBV4-2	.	TRBJ2-5	CASSQGFADSTLQETQYF	TGTGCCAGCAGCCAAGGTTTTGCGGACTCGACCCTCCAAGAGACCCAGTACTTC
.	TRBV7-9	.	TRBJ1-3	CASSFGQLNTIYF	TGTGCCAGCAGCTTTGGCCAGTTAAACACCATATATTTT
.	TRBV28	.	TRBJ2-7	CASSPQQGISEQYF	TGTGCCAGCAGTCCCCAACAGGGAATCAGCGAGCAGTACTTC
.	TRBV6-5	few	TRBJ1-1	CASSYTFGGTEAFF	TGTGCCAGCAGTTACACCTTTGGGGGCACTGAAGCTTTCTTT
.	TRBV7-2	.	TRBJ2-3	CASSNQKGSDTQYF	TGTGCCAGCAGCAACCAAAAAGGCTCAGATACGCAGTATTTT
TRBD2	TRBV7-7	.	TRBJ2-1	CASSLKKTSGGPGNEQFF	TGTGCCAGCAGCCTCAAAAAGACATCGGGAGGGCCGGGGAATGAGCAGTTCTTC
.	TRBV2	.	TRBJ2-5	CASSESGETQYF	TGTGCCAGCAGTGAAAGCGGTGAGACCCAGTACTTC
TRBD2	TRBV5-4	.	TRBJ2-1	CASSFSGRASWNEQFF	TGTGCCAGCAGCTTTAGCGGGAGGGCCAGTTGGAATGAGCAGTTCTTC
.	TRBV15	once	TRBJ2-7	CATSRGGSPSEQYF	TGTGCCACCAGCAGAGGGGGAAGCCCCTCGGAGCAGTACTTC
.	TRBV7-9	.	TRBJ2-3	CASSLTPGDTQYF	TGTGCCAGCAGCTTAACACCGGGAGATACGCAGTATTTT
.	TRBV4-2	.	TRBJ2-1	CASSQGGPLYYNEQFF	TGTGCCAGCAGCCAAGGGGGACCGCTATACTACAATGAGCAGTTCTTC
.	TRBV27	.	TRBJ2-2	CASSPQGRYTGELFF	TGTGCCAGCAGTCCCCAGGGGAGGTACACCGGGGAGCTGTTTTTT
.	TRBV19	.	TRBJ1-1	CASSLGYLLTEAFF	TGTGCCAGTAGCTTGGGGTATCTGCTCACTGAAGCTTTCTTT
.	TRBV4-1	.	TRBJ1-4	CASSQDDLEKLFF	TGCGCCAGCAGCCAAGATGATCTCGAAAAACTGTTTTTT
TRBD1	TRBV2	once	TRBJ2-5	CASGQEFQETQYF	TGTGCCAGCGGACAGGAGTTTCAAGAGACCCAGTACTTC
.	TRBV11-2	.	TRBJ1-2	CASSLTNYGYTF	TGTGCCAGCAGCTTAACTAACTATGGCTACACCTTC
.	TRBV6-1	.	TRBJ1-4	CASSGRQATTNEKLFF	TGTGCCAGCAGTGGCAGACAGGCGACAACTAATGAAAAACTGTTTTTT
TRBD1	TRBV7-6	.	TRBJ2-5	CASSLPGQGVTQYF	TGTGCCAGCAGCTTACCGGGACAGGGTGTGACCCAGTACTTC
TRBD2	TRBV2	once	TRBJ2-3	CASSSPGLATDTQYF	TGTGCCAGCAGCTCTCCGGGACTAGCCACAGATACGCAGTATTTT
.	TRBV19	.	TRBJ2-6	CASSSSGTSGANVLTF	TGTGCCAGTAGTAGCTCGGGCACCTCTGGGGCCAACGTCCTGACTTTC
.	TRBV7-2	.	TRBJ2-7	CASSPQGSDEQYF	TGTGCCAGCAGCCCACAGGGTTCCGACGAGCAGTACTTC
.	TRBV5-4	.	TRBJ1-1	CASSTPEGMGAFF	TGTGCCAGCAGCACCCCGGAGGGGATGGGAGCTTTCTTT
TRBD1	TRBV5-1	.	TRBJ1-5	CASSSGQGQPQHF	TGCGCCAGCAGCTCTGGACAGGGTCAGCCCCAGCATTTT
TRBD1	TRBV19	.	TRBJ1-4	CASSPQGAADEKLFF	TGTGCCAGTAGTCCTCAGGGGGCAGCTGATGAAAAACTGTTTTTT
.	TRBV10-3	.	TRBJ2-7	CAISSTALYEQYF	TGTGCCATCAGTTCGACAGCCTTATACGAGCAGTACTTC
TRBD1	TRBV6-6	.	TRBJ2-5	CASTLDRAGGETQYF	TGTGCCAGCACCTTAGACAGGGCGGGTGGAGAGACCCAGTACTTC
TRBD1	TRBV11-3	.	TRBJ2-7	CASSLTGAREQYF	TGTGCCAGCAGCTTGACAGGGGCCCGCGAGCAGTACTTC
TRBD1	TRBV18	once	TRBJ2-7	CASSQPGQTSYEQYF	TGTGCCAGCTCACAACCGGGACAGACCTCCTACGAGCAGTACTTC
.	TRBV18	few	TRBJ2-1	CASSPQGNEQFF	TGTGCCAGCTCACCACAGGGAAATGAGCAGTTCTTC